The 10 T cell receptor beta chains reported below all come from one sample, sequenced in a study of blood T cell repertoires in COVID-19. The data were produced by immunoSEQ multiplex PCR, yet TCRdb's version contains in-frame clones alone and is incomplete. This sample has 95,000 to 150,000 clones, with 70% to 90% found just once. Sequenced input: peripheral blood. The source is a woman aged 50 to 65 with active or convalescent COVID-19.

This chain links TRBV5-5 with TRBJ2-7; 8 bases map to TRBD1. Germline V gene lookup returns CDR1 SGHKS and CDR2 YYEKEE (reference sequence). There are 15 residues in the CDR3. The trim removed 4 bases at V and 0 bases at J, leaving 6 bases unmatched. The CDR3 coding sequence is TGTGCCAGCAGCCGCCGGGACAGGTACTCCTACGAGCAGTACTTC. This sequence encodes CASSRRDRYSYEQYF. The full variable domain, its missing parts supplied by reference TRBV5-5 and TRBJ2-7, is DAGVTQSPTHLIKTRGQQVTLRCSPISGHKSVSWYQQVLGQGPQFIFQYYEKEERGRGNFPDRFSARQFPNYSSELNVNALLLGDSALYLCASSRRDRYSYEQYFGPGTRLTVT.

The chain recombines TRBV9 with TRBJ2-7; D is perhaps TRBD2 (6 bases). Germline CDR1 SGDLS, CDR2 YYNGEE. There are 14 residues in the CDR3. The V and J ends lost 9 bases and 5 bases respectively, with 21 bases between them. The CDR3 region is CATSRTGDLNEQYF. Written as DNA, the CDR3 is TGTGCCACCTCCCGGACGGGAGATCTTAACGAGCAGTACTTC.

This clone was counted between two and nine times. This chain joins TRBV9 and TRBJ2-1; TRBD2 matches 7 bases. CDR1 and CDR2 (germline): SGDLS, YYNGEE. CDR3 length: 17 residues. The trim removed 4 bases at V and 4 bases at J, leaving 14 bases unmatched. The CDR3 region has the DNA TGTGCCAGCAGCTCCCGAGCTAGGCTAGCGGAATACAATGAGCAGTTCTTC. Translation gives CASSSRARLAEYNEQFF.

The chain carries TRBV6-5 and TRBJ1-3; possibly TRBD1 for D (6 bases). The CDR3 contains 15 residues. Trimming stripped 6 bases from V and 0 bases from J, with 12 bases between. CDR1 MNHEY and CDR2 SVGAGI come from the germline V gene. The CDR3 region has the DNA TGTGCCAGCAGGCCGGGACATCTCTCTGGAAACACCATATATTTT. Amino acids: CASRPGHLSGNTIYF.

This chain uses TRBV15 with TRBJ2-5; D is perhaps TRBD2 (7 bases). The CDR3 spans 14 residues. Looked up from germline, CDR1 is LNHNV and CDR2 is YYDKDF (reference sequence). Trimming left V 11 bases short and J 6 bases short, with 22 bases between. As DNA, the CDR3 is TGTGCCGCAGGAGGGGGGGGCGCCGCCCAGACCCAGTACTTC. It is translated as CAAGGGGAAQTQYF.

This clone was seen a single time. The CDR3 nucleotides are TGTGCCACCAGCAGAGACCCCTCAGGCCAAGAGACCCAGTACTTC. Translating it yields CATSRDPSGQETQYF. The chain uses TRBV15 and TRBJ2-5, with D uncertain. This CDR3 has 15 residues. Trimming shortened V by 0 bases and J by 1 base, and 9 bases separated the two germline ends. The V gene's germline CDR1 is LNHNV and CDR2 YYDKDF (reference sequence).

J is TRBJ2-1 and V is TRBV27; 11 bases are a match to TRBD2. The trim removed 6 bases at V and 2 bases at J, leaving 3 bases unmatched. The CDR3 contains 15 residues. CDR1 is MNHEY and CDR2 is SMNVEV in the germline V gene (reference sequence). This CDR3 reads CASSATSGAYNEQFF. CDR3 bases: TGTGCCAGCAGCGCGACTAGCGGGGCCTACAATGAGCAGTTCTTC.

The V call is TRBV18, the J call TRBJ1-3; D unclear. The CDR3 is 13 amino acids. V gave up 3 bases and J gave up 1 base, with 4 bases separating them. Germline V lookup: CDR1 KGHSH, CDR2 LQKENI. CDR3 DNA sequence: TGTGCCAGCTCACCCTCTTCTGGAAACACCATATATTTT. Protein product: CASSPSSGNTIYF.

This clone came up once. The chain joins TRBV14 to TRBJ2-1; 10 bases align to TRBD2. V was clipped by 3 bases and J by 9 bases; unmatched bases: 14. Germline CDR1 SGHDN, CDR2 FVKESK. The CDR3 has 17 residues. In DNA, the CDR3 is TGTGCCAGCAGCCACTCAAGGACTAGCGGCCCCGGGGGTGAGCAGTTCTTC. Translation: CASSHSRTSGPGGEQFF.

As for this clone: A junction end diverges from the germline sequence, so it may reflect a read error. V and J are TRBV27 and TRBJ2-3; 11 bases are shared with TRBD2. Per the germline V gene, CDR1 is MNHEY and CDR2 is SMNVEV (reference sequence). The CDR3 is made up of 13 amino acids. CDR3 in DNA: TGTGCCAGCAGTTTGGCACTAGCGGGAGTTTCCGTTTTT. Translating it yields CASSLALAGVSVF.